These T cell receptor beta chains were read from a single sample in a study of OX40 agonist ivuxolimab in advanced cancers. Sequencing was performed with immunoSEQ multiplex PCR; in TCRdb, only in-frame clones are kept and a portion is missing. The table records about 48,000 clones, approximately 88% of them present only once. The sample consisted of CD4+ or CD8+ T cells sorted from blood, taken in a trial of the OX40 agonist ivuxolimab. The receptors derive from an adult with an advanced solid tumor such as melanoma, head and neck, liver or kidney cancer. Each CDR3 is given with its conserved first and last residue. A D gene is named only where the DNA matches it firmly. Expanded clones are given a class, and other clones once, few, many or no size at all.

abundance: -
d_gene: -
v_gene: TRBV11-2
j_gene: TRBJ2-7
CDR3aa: CASSLVRYEQYF
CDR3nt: TGTGCCAGCAGCTTAGTCAGATACGAGCAGTACTTC

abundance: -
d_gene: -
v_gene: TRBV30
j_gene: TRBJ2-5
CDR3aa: CAWSVAGIETQYF
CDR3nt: TGTGCCTGGAGTGTAGCAGGGATAGAGACCCAGTACTTC

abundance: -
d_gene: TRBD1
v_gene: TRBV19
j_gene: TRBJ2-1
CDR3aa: CASSIRTGTYNEQFF
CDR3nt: TGTGCCAGTAGCATTCGGACAGGCACCTACAATGAGCAGTTCTTC

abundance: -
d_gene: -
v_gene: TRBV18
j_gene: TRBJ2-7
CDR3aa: CASSPLAGSYEQYF
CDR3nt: TGTGCCAGCTCACCACTTGCAGGGTCCTACGAGCAGTACTTC

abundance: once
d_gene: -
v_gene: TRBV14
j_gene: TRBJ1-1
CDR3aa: CASSRNLNTEAFF
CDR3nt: TGTGCCAGCAGCCGGAATTTGAACACTGAAGCTTTCTTT

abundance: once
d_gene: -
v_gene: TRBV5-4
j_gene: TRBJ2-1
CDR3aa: CASSLDRGINEQFF
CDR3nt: TGTGCCAGCAGCTTGGATAGAGGGATAAATGAGCAGTTCTTC

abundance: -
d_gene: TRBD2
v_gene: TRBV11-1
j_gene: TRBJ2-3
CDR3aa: CASSLTGGSTDTQYF
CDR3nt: TGTGCCAGCAGCCTAACCGGGGGGAGCACAGATACGCAGTATTTT

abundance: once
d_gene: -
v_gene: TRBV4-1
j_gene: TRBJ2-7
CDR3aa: CASSPRGDVPYEQYF
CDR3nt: TGCGCCAGCAGCCCCCGGGGTGACGTCCCCTACGAGCAGTACTTC

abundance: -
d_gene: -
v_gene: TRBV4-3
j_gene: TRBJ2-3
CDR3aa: CASSLVGSTDTQYF
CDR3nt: TGCGCCAGCAGCCTCGTTGGGAGCACAGATACGCAGTATTTT

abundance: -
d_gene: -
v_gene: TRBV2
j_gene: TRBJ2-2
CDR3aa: CASRGEQITGELFF
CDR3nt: TGTGCCAGCAGGGGGGAACAGATCACCGGGGAGCTGTTTTTT

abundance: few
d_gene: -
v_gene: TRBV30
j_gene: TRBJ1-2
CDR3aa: CAWSVPHSGDYGYTF
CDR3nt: TGTGCCTGGAGTGTACCCCACAGCGGAGACTATGGCTACACCTTC

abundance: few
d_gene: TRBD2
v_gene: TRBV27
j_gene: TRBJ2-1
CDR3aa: CASSPRTSGNWDNEQFF
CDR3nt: TGTGCCAGCAGTCCGCGGACTAGCGGGAATTGGGACAATGAGCAGTTCTTC

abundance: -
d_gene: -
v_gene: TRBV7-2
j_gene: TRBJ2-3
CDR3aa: CASSERRQSTDTQYF
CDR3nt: TGTGCCAGCAGCGAGAGGAGACAGAGCACAGATACGCAGTATTTT

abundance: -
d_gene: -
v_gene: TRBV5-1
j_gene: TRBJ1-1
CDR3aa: CASSLENEYTEAFF
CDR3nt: TGCGCCAGCAGCTTGGAAAACGAATACACTGAAGCTTTCTTT

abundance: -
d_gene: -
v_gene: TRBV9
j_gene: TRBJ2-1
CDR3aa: CASSPRGAGPNEQFF
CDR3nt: TGTGCCAGCAGCCCCCGCGGGGCGGGCCCCAATGAGCAGTTCTTC

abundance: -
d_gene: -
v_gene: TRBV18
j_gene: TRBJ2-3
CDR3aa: CASSPLPTGHTQYF
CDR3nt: TGTGCCAGCTCACCACTTCCGACAGGACATACGCAGTATTTT

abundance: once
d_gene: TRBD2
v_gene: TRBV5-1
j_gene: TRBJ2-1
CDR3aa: CATGGGYNEQFF
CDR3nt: TGCGCCACCGGGGGAGGGTACAATGAGCAGTTCTTC

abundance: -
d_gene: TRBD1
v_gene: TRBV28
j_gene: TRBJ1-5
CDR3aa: CASSSHRGGYSNQPQHF
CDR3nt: TGTGCCAGCAGCTCGCACAGGGGAGGTTATAGCAATCAGCCCCAGCATTTT

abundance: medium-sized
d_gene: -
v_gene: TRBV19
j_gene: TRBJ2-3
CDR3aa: CASRQSGDTQYF
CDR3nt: TGTGCCAGTAGGCAGAGCGGGGATACGCAGTATTTT

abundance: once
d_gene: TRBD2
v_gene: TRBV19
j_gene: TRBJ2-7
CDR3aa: CASSIDPSGSFNEQYF
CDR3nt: TGTGCCAGTAGTATAGATCCTAGCGGAAGTTTCAACGAGCAGTACTTC

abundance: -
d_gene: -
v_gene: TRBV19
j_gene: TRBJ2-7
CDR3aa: CASSVRTVTSYEQYF
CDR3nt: TGTGCCAGTAGTGTCCGGACGGTAACTTCCTACGAGCAGTACTTC

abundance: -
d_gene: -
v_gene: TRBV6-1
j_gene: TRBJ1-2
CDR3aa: CASSEFFDSRSGYTF
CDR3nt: TGTGCCAGCAGTGAATTTTTTGACAGCCGCTCCGGCTACACCTTC

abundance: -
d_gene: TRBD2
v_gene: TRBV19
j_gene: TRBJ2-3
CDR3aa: CASGKAGALSSDTQYF
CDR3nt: TGTGCCAGTGGGAAAGCGGGAGCCCTTTCATCAGATACGCAGTATTTT

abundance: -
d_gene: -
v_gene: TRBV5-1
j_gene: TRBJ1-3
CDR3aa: CASSTGPQASTIYF
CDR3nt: TGCGCCAGCAGCACCGGGCCCCAGGCCAGCACCATATATTTT

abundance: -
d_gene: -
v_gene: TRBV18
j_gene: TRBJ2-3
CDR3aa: CASSPPYTDTQYF
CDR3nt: TGTGCCAGCTCACCACCCTACACAGATACGCAGTATTTT

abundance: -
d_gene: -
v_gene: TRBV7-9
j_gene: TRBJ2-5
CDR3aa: CASSLVVRGSETQYF
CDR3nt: TGTGCCAGCAGCTTAGTAGTGAGAGGTAGTGAGACCCAGTACTTC

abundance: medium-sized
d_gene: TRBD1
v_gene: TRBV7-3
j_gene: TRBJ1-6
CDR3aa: CARSGTGGNSPLHF
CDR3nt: TGTGCCAGATCCGGAACAGGGGGCAACTCACCCCTCCACTTT

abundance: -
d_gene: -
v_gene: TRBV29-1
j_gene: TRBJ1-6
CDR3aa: CSVGDGNNSPLHF
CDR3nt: TGCAGCGTGGGGGACGGGAATAATTCACCCCTCCACTTT

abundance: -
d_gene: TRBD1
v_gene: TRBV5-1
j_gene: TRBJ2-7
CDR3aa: CASSRGQGPTYEQYF
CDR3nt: TGCGCCAGCAGCAGAGGACAGGGCCCGACCTACGAGCAGTACTTC

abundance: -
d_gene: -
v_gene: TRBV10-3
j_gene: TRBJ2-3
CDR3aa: CAAGGLALEGTQYF
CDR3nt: TGTGCCGCTGGGGGGCTAGCGCTAGAGGGCACGCAGTATTTT

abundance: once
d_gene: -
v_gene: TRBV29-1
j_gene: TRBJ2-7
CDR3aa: CSVLDRFENEQYF
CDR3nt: TGCAGCGTCCTCGACAGGTTTGAAAACGAGCAGTACTTC

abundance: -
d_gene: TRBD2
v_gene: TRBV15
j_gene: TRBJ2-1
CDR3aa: CATSSRVAGPGGEQFF
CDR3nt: TGTGCCACCAGCTCTCGTGTAGCGGGGCCCGGGGGGGAGCAGTTCTTC

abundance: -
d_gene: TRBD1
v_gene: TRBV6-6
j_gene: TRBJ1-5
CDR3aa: CAISDGTGGQPQHF
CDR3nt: TGTGCCATCAGTGACGGGACAGGGGGCCAGCCCCAGCATTTT

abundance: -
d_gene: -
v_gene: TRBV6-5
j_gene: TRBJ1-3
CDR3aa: CASSYSSSSGNTIYF
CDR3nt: TGTGCCAGCAGTTACTCCTCGAGCTCTGGAAACACCATATATTTT

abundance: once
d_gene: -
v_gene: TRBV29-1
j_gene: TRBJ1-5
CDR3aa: CSVAGGSNQPQHF
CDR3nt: TGCAGCGTTGCCGGGGGAAGCAATCAGCCCCAGCATTTT

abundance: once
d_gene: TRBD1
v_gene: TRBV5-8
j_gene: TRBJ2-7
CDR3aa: CASSLITGEREQYF
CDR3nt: TGTGCCAGCAGCCTGATTACAGGGGAGAGGGAGCAGTACTTC

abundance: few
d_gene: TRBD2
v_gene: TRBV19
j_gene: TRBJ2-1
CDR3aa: CASTILAGGPNEQFF
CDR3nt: TGTGCCAGTACTATTCTAGCGGGGGGCCCCAATGAGCAGTTCTTC

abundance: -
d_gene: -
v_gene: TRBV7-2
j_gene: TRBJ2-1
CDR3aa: CASSLVAGSEQFF
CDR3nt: TGTGCCAGCAGCTTAGTTGCGGGGTCTGAGCAGTTCTTC

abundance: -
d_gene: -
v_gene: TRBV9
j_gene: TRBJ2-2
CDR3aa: CASSVEGFTGELFF
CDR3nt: TGTGCCAGCAGCGTAGAGGGATTCACCGGGGAGCTGTTTTTT

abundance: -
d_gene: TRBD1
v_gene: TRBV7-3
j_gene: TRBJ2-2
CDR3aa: CASSLGTGVGTGELFF
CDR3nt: TGTGCCAGCAGCTTAGGGACAGGGGTGGGCACCGGGGAGCTGTTTTTT

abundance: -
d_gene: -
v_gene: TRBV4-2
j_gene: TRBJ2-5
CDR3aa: CASSQESSTETQYF
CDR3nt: TGTGCCAGCAGCCAAGAATCCAGTACAGAGACCCAGTACTTC

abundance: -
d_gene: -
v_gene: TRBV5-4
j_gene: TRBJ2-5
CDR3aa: CASSFRTQEAQYF
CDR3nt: TGTGCCAGCAGCTTCCGGACCCAAGAGGCCCAGTACTTC

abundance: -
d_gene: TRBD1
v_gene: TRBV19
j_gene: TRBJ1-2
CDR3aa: CASSRGQVYGYTF
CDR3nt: TGTGCCAGTAGTCGGGGACAGGTTTATGGCTACACCTTC

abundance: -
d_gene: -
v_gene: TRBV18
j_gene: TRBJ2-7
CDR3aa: CASSPTWTVYEQYF
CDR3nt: TGTGCCAGCTCACCAACCTGGACAGTCTACGAGCAGTACTTC

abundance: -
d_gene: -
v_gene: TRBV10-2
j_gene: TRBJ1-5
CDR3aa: CASSARDAYQPQHF
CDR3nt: TGCGCCAGCAGTGCGCGGGATGCTTATCAGCCCCAGCATTTT

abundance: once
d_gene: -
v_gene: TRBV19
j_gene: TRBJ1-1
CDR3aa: CASRGWGVGMNTEAFF
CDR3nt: TGTGCCAGTAGGGGATGGGGTGTCGGAATGAACACTGAAGCTTTCTTT

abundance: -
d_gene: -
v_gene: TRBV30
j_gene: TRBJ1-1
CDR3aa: CAWSRGLVAFF
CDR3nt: TGTGCCTGGAGTCGAGGCCTGGTAGCTTTCTTT

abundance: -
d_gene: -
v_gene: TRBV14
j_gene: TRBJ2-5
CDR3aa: CASSQGQLGETQYF
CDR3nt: TGTGCCAGCAGCCAAGGGCAGCTGGGGGAGACCCAGTACTTC

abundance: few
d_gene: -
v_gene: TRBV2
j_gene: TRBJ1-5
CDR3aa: CASSLDGGRGYQPQHF
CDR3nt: TGTGCCAGCAGCTTAGATGGGGGCAGGGGATATCAGCCCCAGCATTTT

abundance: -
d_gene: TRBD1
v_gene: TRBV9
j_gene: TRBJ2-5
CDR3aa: CASSVVAGGVETQYF
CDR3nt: TGTGCCAGCAGCGTAGTGGCAGGGGGCGTGGAGACCCAGTACTTC